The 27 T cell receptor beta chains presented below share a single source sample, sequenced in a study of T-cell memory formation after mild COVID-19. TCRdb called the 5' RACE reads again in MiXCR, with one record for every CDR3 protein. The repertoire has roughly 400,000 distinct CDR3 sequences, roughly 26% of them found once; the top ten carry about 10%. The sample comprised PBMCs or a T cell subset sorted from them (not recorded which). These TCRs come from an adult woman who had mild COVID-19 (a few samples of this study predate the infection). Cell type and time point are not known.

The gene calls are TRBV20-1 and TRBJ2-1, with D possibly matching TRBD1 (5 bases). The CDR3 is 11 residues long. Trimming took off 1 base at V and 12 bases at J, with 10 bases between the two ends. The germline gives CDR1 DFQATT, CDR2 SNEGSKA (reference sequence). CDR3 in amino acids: CSARGQNGQFF. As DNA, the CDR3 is TGCAGTGCTAGAGGACAGAACGGGCAGTTCTTC.

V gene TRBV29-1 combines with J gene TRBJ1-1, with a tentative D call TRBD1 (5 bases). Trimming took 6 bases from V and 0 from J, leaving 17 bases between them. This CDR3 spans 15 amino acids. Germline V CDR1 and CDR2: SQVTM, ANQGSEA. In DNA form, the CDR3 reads TGCAGCGTGCAAAAGACAGCCAACATGAACACTGAAGCTTTCTTT. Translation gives CSVQKTANMNTEAFF.

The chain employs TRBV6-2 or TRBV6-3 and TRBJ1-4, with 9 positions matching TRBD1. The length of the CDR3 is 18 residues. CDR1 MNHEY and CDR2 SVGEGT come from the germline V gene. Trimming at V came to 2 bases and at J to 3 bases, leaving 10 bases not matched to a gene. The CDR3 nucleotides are TGTGCCAGCAGTTACGACGGGACAGGGTCGTGGGCTAATGAAAAACTGTTTTTT. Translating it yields CASSYDGTGSWANEKLFF.

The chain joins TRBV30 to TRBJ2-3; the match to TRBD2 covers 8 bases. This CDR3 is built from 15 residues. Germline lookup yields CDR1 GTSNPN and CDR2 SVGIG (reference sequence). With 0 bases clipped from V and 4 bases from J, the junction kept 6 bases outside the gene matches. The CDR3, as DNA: TGTGCCTGGAGTGTACGGGGGGGGTTGGCAGATACGCAGTATTTT. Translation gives CAWSVRGGLADTQYF.

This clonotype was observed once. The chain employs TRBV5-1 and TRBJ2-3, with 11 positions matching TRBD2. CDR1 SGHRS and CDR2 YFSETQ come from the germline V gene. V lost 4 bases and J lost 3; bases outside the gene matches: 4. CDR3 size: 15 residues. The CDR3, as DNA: TGCGCCAGCAGCATAGGACTAGCGGGTACAGATACGCAGTATTTT. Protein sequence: CASSIGLAGTDTQYF.

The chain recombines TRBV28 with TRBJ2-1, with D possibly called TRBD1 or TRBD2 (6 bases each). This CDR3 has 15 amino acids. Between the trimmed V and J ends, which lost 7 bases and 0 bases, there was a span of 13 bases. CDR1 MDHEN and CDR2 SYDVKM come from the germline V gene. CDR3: CASTGGHGSYNEQFF. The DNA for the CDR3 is TGTGCCAGCACCGGGGGACATGGCTCCTACAATGAGCAGTTCTTC. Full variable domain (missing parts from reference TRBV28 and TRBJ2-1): DVKVTQSSRYLVKRTGEKVFLECVQDMDHENMFWYRQDPGLGLRLIYFSYDVKMKEKGDIPEGYSVSREKKERFSLILESASTNQTSMYLCASTGGHGSYNEQFFGPGTRLTVL.

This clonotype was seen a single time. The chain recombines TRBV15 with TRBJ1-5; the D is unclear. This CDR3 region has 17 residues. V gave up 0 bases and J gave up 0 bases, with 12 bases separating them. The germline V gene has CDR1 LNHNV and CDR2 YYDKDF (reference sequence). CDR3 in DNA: TGTGCCACCAGCAGAGATGGGAGTTCCTATAGCAATCAGCCCCAGCATTTT. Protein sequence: CATSRDGSSYSNQPQHF.

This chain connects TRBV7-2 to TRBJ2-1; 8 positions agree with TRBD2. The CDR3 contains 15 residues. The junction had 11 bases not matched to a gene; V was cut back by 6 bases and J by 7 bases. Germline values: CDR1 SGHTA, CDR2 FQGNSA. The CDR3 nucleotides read TGTGCCAGCAGTCGAAGAGCGGGAGTAGGGAATGAGCAGTTCTTC. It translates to CASSRRAGVGNEQFF. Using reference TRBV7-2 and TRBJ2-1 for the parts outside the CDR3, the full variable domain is GAGVSQSPSNKVTEKGKDVELRCDPISGHTALYWYRQSLGQGLEFLIYFQGNSAPDKSGLPSDRFSAERTGGSVSTLTIQRTQQEDSAVYLCASSRRAGVGNEQFFGPGTRLTVL.

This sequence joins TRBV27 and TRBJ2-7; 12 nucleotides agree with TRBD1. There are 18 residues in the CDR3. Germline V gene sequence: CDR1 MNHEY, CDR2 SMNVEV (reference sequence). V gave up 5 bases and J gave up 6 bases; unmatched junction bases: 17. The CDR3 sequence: CASSQISGTGGLWSEQYF. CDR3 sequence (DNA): TGTGCCAGCAGTCAAATATCCGGGACAGGGGGCCTGTGGTCCGAGCAGTACTTC.

The CDR3: CSARAPSTDTQYF. The CDR3 DNA is TGCAGTGCTAGAGCCCCCAGCACAGATACGCAGTATTTT. The chain links TRBV20-1 to TRBJ2-3; D gene unclear. The germline V and J ends were trimmed by 1 base and 0 bases, with 5 bases remaining between them. The CDR3 spans 13 residues. Germline lookup yields CDR1 DFQATT and CDR2 SNEGSKA (reference sequence).

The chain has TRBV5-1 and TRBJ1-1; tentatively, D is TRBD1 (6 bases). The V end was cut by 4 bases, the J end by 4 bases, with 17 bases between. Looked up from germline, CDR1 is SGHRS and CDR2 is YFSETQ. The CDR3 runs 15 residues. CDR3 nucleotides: TGCGCCAGCAGCGGTGGGACATTGGGGGTCACTGAAGCTTTCTTT. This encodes CASSGGTLGVTEAFF.

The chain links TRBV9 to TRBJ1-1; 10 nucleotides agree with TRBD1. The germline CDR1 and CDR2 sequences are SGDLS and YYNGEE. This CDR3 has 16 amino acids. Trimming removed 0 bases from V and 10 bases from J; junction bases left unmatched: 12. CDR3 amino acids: CASSVESSGTGARAFF. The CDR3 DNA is TGTGCCAGCAGCGTAGAAAGCAGCGGGACAGGGGCTCGAGCTTTCTTT.

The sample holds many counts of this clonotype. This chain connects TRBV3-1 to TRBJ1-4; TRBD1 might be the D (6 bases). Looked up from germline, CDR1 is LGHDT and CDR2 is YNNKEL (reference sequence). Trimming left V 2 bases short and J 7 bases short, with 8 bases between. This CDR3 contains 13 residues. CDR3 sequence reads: CASSQQGIEKLFF. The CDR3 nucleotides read TGTGCCAGCAGCCAACAGGGGATTGAAAAACTGTTTTTT.

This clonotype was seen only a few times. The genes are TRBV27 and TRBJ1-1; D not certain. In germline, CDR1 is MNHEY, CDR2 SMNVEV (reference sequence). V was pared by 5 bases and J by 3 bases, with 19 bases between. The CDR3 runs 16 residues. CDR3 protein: CASSPSSGSQYTEAFF. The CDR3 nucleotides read TGTGCCAGCAGTCCCTCATCGGGCAGCCAGTACACTGAAGCTTTCTTT.

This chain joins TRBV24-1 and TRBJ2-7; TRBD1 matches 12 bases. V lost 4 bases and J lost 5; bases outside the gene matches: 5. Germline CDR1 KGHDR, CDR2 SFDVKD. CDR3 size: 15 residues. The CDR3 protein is CATSDTGTGGNEQYF. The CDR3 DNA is TGTGCCACCAGTGACACCGGGACAGGGGGCAACGAGCAGTACTTC.

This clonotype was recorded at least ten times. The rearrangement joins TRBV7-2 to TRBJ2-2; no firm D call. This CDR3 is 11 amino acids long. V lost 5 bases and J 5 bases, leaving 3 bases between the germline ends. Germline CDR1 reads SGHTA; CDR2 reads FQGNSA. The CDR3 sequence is CASSATGELFF. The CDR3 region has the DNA TGTGCCAGCAGCGCAACCGGGGAGCTGTTTTTT.

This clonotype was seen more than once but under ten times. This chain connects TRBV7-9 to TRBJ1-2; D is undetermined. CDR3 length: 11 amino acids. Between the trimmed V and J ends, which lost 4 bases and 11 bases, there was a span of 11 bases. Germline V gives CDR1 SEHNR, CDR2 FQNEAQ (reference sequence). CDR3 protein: CASSSIPVYTF. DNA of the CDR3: TGTGCCAGCAGCTCCATACCGGTGTACACCTTC.

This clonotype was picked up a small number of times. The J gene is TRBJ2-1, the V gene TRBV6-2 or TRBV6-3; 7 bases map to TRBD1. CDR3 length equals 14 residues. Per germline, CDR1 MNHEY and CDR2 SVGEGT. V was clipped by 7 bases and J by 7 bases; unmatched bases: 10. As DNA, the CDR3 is TGTGCCAGCACTTCGGGACAGCGTAAGAATGAGCAGTTCTTC. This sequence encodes CASTSGQRKNEQFF.

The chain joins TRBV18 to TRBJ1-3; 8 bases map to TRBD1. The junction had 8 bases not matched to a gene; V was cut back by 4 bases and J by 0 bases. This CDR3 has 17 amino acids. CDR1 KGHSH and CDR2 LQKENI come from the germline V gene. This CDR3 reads CASSLRRDRSSGNTIYF. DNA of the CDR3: TGTGCCAGCTCACTCCGCCGGGACAGGTCCTCTGGAAACACCATATATTTT.

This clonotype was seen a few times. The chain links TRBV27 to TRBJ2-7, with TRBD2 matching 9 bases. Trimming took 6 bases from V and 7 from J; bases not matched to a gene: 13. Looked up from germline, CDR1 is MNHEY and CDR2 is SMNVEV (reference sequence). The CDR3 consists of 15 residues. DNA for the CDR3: TGTGCCAGCAGCCGGAAGGCGGGAGGGGTGGGGGAGCAGTACTTC. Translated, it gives CASSRKAGGVGEQYF.

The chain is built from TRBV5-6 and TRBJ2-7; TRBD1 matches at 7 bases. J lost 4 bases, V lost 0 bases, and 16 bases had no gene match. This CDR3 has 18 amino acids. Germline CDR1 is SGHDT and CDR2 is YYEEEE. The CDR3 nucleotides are TGTGCCAGCAGCTTGGATTTTTCCCCGCGGACAGGCAAATACGAGCAGTACTTC. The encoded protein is CASSLDFSPRTGKYEQYF.

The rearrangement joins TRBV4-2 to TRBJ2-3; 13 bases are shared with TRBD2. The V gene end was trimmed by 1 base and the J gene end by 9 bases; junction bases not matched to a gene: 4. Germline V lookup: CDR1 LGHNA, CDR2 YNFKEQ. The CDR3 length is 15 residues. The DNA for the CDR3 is TGTGCCAGCAGCCAAGGGACTAGCGGGAGATACACGCAGTATTTT. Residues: CASSQGTSGRYTQYF.

The CDR3 loop is CASSFTGGFSTEAFF. The CDR3, as DNA: TGTGCCAGCAGCTTTACAGGGGGCTTTAGCACTGAAGCTTTCTTT. The chain has TRBV7-8 and TRBJ1-1, with 9 bases lining up with TRBD1. CDR3 length equals 15 residues. CDR1 and CDR2 (germline): SGHVS, FQNEAQ. Germline trimming cut 3 bases from V and 4 bases from J; bases unmatched to any gene: 6.

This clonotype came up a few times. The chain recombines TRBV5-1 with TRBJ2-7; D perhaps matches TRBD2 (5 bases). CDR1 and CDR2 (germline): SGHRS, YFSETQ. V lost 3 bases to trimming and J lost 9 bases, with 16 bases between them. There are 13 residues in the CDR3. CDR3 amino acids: CASSSTEDWRQYF. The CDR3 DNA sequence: TGCGCCAGCAGCTCCACGGAGGACTGGAGGCAGTACTTC.

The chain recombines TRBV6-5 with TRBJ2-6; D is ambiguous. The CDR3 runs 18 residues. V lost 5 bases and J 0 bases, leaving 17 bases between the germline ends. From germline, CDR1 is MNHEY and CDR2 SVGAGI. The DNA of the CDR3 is TGTGCCAGCAGTCCCCTGACCCTAATACCCTCTGGGGCCAACGTCCTGACTTTC. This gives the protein CASSPLTLIPSGANVLTF.

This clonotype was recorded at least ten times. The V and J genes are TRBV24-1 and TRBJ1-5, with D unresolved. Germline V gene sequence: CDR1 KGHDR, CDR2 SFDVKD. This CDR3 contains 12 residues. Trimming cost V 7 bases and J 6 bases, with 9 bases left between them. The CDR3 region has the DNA TGTGCCACCAGCAAGGCGGGTCAGCCCCAGCATTTT. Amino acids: CATSKAGQPQHF.

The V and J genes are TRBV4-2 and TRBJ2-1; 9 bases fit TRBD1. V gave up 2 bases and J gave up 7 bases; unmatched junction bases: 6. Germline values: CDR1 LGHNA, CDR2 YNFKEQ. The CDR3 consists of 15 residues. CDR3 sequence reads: CASSQRTGEGNEQFF. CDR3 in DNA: TGTGCCAGCAGCCAACGGACAGGGGAGGGGAATGAGCAGTTCTTC.